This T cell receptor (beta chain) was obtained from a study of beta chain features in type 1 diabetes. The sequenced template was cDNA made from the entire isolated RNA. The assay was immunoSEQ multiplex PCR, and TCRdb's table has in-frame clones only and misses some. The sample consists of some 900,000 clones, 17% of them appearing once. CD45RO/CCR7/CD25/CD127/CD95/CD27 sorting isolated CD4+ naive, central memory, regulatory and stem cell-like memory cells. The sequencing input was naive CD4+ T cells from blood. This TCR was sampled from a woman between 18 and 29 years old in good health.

The CDR3 reads CAIGPPGRDGEQYF. The CDR3 DNA reads as TGTGCCATCGGACCACCCGGGAGAGATGGCGAGCAGTACTTC. This chain connects TRBV10-3 to TRBJ2-7; possible D gene TRBD2, 6 bases. The germline V and J ends were trimmed by 8 bases and 6 bases, with 20 bases remaining between them. This CDR3 region has 14 residues. Germline CDR1 is ENHRY and CDR2 is SYGVKD.